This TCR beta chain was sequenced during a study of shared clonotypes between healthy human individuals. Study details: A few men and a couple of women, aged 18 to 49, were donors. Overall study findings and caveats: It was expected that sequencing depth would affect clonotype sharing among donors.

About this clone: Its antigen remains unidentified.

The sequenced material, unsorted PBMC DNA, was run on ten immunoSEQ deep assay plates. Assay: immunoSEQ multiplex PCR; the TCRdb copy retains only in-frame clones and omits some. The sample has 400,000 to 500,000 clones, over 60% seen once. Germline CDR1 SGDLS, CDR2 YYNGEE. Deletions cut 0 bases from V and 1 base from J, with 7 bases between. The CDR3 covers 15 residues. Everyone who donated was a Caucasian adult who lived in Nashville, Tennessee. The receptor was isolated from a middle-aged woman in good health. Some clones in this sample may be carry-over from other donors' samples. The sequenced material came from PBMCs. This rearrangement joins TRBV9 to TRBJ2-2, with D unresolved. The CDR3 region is CASSVGVVNTGELFF. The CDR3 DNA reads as TGTGCCAGCAGCGTAGGGGTGGTGAACACCGGGGAGCTGTTTTTT. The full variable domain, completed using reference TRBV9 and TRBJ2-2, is DSGVTQTPKHLITATGQRVTLRCSPRSGDLSVYWYQQSLDQGLQFLIQYYNGEERAKGNILERFSAQQFPDLHSELNLSSLELGDSALYFCASSVGVVNTGELFFGEGSRLTVL.